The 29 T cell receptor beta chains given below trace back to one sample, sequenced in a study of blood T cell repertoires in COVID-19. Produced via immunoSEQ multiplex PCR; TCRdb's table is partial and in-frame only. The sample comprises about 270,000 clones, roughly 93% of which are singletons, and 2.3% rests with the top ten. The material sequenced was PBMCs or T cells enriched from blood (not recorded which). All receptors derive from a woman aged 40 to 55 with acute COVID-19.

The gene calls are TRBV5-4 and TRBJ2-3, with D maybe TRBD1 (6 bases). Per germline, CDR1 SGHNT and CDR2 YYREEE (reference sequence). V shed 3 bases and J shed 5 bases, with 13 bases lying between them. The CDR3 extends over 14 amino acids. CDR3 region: CASSSGARGDTQYF. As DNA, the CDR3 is TGTGCCAGCAGCTCAGGGGCCCGGGGAGATACGCAGTATTTT.

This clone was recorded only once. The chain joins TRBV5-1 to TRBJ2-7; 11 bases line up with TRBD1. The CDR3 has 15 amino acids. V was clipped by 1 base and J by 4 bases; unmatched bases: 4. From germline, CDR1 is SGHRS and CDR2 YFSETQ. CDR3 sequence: CASSLIRDRGYEQYF. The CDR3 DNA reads TGCGCCAGCAGCTTGATAAGGGACAGGGGGTACGAGCAGTACTTC.

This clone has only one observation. Here the CDR3 DNA reads TGTGCCATCTACCTGCCGGCGGGGGGCTACACCTTC. Its translation is CAIYLPAGGYTF. The rearrangement uses TRBV28 and TRBJ1-2; no clear D. Per the germline V gene, CDR1 is MDHEN and CDR2 is SYDVKM. V was pared by 10 bases and J by 8 bases, with 17 bases between. CDR3 length: 12 residues.

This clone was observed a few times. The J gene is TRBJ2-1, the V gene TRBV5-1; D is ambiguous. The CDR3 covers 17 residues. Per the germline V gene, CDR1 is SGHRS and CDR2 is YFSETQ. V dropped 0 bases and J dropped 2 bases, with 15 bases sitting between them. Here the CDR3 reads CASSLAGRPAAYNEQFF. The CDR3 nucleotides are TGCGCCAGCAGCTTGGCCGGAAGACCCGCGGCCTACAATGAGCAGTTCTTC.

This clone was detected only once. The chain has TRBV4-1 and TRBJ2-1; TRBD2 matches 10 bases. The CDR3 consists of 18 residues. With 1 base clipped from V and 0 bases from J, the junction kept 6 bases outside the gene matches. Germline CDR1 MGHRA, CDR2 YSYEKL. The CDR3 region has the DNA TGCGCCAGCAGCCAAGTTCGAGCGGGGGGGAGCTCCTACAATGAGCAGTTCTTC. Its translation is CASSQVRAGGSSYNEQFF.

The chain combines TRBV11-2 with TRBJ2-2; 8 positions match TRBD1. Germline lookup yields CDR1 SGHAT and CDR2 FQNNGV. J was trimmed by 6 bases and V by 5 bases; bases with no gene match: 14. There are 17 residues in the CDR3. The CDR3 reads CASSTNRRDRGSGELFF. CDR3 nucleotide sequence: TGTGCCAGCAGCACGAATCGCCGTGACAGGGGATCCGGGGAGCTGTTTTTT.

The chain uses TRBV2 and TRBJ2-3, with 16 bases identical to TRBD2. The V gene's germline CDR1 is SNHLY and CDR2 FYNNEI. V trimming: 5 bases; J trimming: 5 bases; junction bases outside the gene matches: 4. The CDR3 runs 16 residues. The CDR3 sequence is CASSRGTSGRVDTQYF. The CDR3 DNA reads TGTGCCAGCAGTAGGGGGACTAGCGGGAGGGTAGATACGCAGTATTTT. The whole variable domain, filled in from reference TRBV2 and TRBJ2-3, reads EPEVTQTPSHQVTQMGQEVILRCVPISNHLYFYWYRQILGQKVEFLVSFYNNEISEKSEIFDDQFSVERPDGSNFTLKIRSTKLEDSAMYFCASSRGTSGRVDTQYFGPGTRLTVL.

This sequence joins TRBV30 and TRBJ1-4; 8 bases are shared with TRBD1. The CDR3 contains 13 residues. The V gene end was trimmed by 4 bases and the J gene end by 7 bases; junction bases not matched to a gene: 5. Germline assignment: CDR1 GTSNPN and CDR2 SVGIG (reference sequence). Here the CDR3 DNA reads TGTGCCTGGAAGGCGGACAGGGCTGAAAAACTGTTTTTT. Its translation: CAWKADRAEKLFF.

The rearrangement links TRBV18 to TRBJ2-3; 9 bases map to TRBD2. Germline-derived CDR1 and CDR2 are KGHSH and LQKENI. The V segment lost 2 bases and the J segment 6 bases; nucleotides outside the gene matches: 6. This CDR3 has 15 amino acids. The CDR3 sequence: CASSPGAGGADTQYF. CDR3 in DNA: TGTGCCAGCTCACCAGGAGCGGGGGGTGCGGATACGCAGTATTTT.

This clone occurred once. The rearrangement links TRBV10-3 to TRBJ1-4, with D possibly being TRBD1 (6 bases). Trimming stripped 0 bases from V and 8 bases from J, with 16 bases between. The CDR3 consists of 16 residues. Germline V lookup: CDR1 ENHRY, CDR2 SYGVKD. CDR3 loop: CAISESSTGRGEKLFF. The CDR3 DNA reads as TGTGCCATCAGTGAGTCGAGCACAGGGCGAGGGGAAAAACTGTTTTTT.

As DNA, the CDR3 is TGTGCCAGCAGCGCGACAGAGGCTAGCGAGCAGTACTTC. As protein: CASSATEASEQYF. The chain recombines TRBV7-2 with TRBJ2-7, with D perhaps TRBD1 (5 bases). The germline gives CDR1 SGHTA, CDR2 FQGNSA. The CDR3 totals 13 residues. The V gene lost 5 bases and the J gene lost 6 bases, with 14 bases spanning the gap.

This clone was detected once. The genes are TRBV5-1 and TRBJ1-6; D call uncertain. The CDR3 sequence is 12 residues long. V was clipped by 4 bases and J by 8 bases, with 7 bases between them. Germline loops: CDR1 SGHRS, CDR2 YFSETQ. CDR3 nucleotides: TGCGCCAGCAGCCTCGGAGATTCACCCCTCCACTTT. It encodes CASSLGDSPLHF. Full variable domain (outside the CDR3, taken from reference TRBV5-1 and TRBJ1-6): KAGVTQTPRYLIKTRGQQVTLSCSPISGHRSVSWYQQTPGQGLQFLFEYFSETQRNKGNFPGRFSGRQFSNSRSEMNVSTLELGDSALYLCASSLGDSPLHFGNGTRLTVT.

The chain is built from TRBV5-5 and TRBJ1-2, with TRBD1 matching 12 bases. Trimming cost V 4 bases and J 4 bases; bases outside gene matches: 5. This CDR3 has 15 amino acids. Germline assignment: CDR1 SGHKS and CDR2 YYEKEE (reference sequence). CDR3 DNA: TGTGCCAGCAGCCCGGGACAGGGGGCTTTCTATGGCTACACCTTC. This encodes CASSPGQGAFYGYTF.

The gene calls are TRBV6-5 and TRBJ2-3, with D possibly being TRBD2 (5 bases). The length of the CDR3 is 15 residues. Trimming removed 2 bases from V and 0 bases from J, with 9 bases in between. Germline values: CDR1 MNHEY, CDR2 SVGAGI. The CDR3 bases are TGTGCCAGCAGTTACGGCGAGCGGAGCACAGATACGCAGTATTTT. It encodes CASSYGERSTDTQYF.

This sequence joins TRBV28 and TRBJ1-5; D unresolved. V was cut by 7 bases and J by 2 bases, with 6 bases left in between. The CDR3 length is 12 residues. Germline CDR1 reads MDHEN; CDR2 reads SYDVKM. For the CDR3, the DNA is TGTGCCAGCACGGTTGGCAATCAGCCCCAGCATTTT. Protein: CASTVGNQPQHF.

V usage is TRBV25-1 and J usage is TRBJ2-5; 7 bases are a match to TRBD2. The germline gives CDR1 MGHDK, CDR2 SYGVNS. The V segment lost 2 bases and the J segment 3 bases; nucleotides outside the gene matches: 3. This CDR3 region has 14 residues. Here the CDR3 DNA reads TGTGCCAGCAGTGAACAGCGGGGTAAAGAGACCCAGTACTTC. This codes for CASSEQRGKETQYF.

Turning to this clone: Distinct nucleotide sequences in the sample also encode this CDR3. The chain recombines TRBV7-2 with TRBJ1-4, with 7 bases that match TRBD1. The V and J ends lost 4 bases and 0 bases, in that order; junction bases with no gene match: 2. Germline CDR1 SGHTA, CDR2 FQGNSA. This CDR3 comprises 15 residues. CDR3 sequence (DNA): TGTGCCAGCAGCTCAGACAGGGCAACTAATGAAAAACTGTTTTTT. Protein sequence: CASSSDRATNEKLFF.

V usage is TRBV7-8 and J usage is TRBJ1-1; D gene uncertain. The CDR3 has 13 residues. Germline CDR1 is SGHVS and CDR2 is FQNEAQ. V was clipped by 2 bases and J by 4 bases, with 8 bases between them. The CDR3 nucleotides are TGTGCCAGCAGCTTAATGTCGGGCACTGAAGCTTTCTTT. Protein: CASSLMSGTEAFF.

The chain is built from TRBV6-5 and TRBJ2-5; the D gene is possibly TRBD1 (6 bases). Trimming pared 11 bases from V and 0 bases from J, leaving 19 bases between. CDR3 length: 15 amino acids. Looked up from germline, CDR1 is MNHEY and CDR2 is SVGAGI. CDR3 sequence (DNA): TGTGCCCCTACCTCGGACAGCATATACCAAGAGACCCAGTACTTC. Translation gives CAPTSDSIYQETQYF.

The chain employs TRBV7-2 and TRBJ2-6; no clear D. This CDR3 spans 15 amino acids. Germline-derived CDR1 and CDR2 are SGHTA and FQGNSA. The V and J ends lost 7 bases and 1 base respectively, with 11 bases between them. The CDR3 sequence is CASTPEFSGANVLTF. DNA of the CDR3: TGTGCCAGCACCCCTGAGTTTTCTGGGGCCAACGTCCTGACTTTC.

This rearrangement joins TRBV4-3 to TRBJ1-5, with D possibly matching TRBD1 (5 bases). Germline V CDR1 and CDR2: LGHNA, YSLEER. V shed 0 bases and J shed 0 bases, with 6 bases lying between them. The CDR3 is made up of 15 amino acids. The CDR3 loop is CASSQDRGSNQPQHF. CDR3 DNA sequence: TGCGCCAGCAGCCAAGATAGGGGTAGCAATCAGCCCCAGCATTTT.

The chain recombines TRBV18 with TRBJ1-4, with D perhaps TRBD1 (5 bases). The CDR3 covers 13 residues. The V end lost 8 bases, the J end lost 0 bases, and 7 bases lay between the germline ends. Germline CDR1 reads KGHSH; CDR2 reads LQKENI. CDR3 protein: CASGQATNEKLFF. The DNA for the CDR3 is TGTGCCAGCGGACAAGCAACTAATGAAAAACTGTTTTTT.

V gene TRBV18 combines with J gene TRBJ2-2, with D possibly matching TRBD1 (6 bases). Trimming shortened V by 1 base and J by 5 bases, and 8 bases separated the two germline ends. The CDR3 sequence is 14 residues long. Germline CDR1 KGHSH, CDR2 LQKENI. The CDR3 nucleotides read TGTGCCAGCTCACCACTTCAGGGGACCGGGGAGCTGTTTTTT. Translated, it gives CASSPLQGTGELFF.

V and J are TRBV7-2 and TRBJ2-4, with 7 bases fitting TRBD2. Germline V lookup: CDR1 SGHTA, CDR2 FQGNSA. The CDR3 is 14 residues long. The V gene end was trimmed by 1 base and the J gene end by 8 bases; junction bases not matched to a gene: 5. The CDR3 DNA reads TGTGCCAGCAGCTTAGAGGCAGGGAGGGACATTCAGTACTTC. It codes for CASSLEAGRDIQYF.

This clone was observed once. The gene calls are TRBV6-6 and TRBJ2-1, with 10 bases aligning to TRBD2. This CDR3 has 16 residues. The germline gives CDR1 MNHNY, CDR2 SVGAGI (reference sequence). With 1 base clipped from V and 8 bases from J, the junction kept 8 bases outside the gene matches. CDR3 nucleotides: TGTGCCAGCAGTTACTTAGCGGGGGGCCCTAGGGATGAGCAGTTCTTC. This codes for CASSYLAGGPRDEQFF.

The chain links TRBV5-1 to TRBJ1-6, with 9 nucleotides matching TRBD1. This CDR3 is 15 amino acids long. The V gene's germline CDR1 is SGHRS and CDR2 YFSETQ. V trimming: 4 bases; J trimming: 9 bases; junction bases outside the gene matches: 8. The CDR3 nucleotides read TGCGCCAGCAGCGGGAGGACAGGGGAAAGTTCACCCCTCCACTTT. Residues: CASSGRTGESSPLHF.

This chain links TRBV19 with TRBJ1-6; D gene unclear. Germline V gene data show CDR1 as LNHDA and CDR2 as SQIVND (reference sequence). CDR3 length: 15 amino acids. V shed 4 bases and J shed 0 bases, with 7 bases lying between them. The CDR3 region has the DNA TGTGCCAGTAGTACCCAGGACTCCTATAATTCACCCCTCCACTTT. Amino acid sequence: CASSTQDSYNSPLHF.

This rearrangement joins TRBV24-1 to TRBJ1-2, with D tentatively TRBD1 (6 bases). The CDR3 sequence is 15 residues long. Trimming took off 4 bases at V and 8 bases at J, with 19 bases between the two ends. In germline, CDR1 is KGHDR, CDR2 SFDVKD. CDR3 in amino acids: CATSDNSQGWGGYTF. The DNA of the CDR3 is TGTGCCACCAGTGACAATTCGCAGGGGTGGGGCGGCTACACCTTC.

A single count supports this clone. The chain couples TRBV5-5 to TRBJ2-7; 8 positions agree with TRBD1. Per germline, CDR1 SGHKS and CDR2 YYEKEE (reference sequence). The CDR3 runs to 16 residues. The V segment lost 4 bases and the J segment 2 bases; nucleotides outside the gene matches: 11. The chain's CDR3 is CASSPRGPSPTYEQYF. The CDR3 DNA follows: TGTGCCAGCAGCCCCAGGGGGCCTTCACCCACCTACGAGCAGTACTTC.